Following are 32 T cell receptor beta chains from one sample sequenced in a study of blood T cell repertoires in COVID-19. TCRdb keeps only in-frame clones here, not all; method: immunoSEQ multiplex PCR. The table records tens of thousands of clones, about nine tenths of them present only once. Source material: peripheral blood. These receptors were collected from a man between 65 and 85 years old with active or convalescent COVID-19.

The rearrangement joins TRBV29-1 to TRBJ2-3, with TRBD2 matching over 9 bases. This CDR3 spans 15 amino acids. In germline, CDR1 is SQVTM, CDR2 ANQGSEA. The J segment lost 5 bases and the V segment lost 0 bases, leaving 6 bases of the junction unmatched. The chain's CDR3 is CSVEDLAGAEDTQYF. The CDR3 coding sequence is TGCAGCGTTGAAGACTTAGCGGGAGCGGAAGATACGCAGTATTTT.

CDR3 sequence: CASSRTEYNEQFF. For the CDR3, the DNA is TGCGCCAGCAGCCGGACAGAATACAATGAGCAGTTCTTC. The rearrangement joins TRBV5-1 to TRBJ2-1; a weak D match, TRBD1 (6 bases). This CDR3 comprises 13 residues. Germline-derived CDR1 and CDR2 are SGHRS and YFSETQ. The V and J ends lost 4 bases and 4 bases respectively, with 9 bases between them.

The gene calls are TRBV28 and TRBJ2-7, with 11 bases lining up with TRBD1. The CDR3 totals 16 residues. Germline V gene data show CDR1 as MDHEN and CDR2 as SYDVKM. With 4 bases clipped from V and 2 bases from J, the junction kept 7 bases outside the gene matches. The CDR3 spells CASSSSRDRGTYEQYF. DNA for the CDR3: TGTGCCAGCAGTTCATCCCGGGACAGGGGGACCTACGAGCAGTACTTC. The complete variable domain, with remaining parts taken from reference TRBV28 and TRBJ2-7, reads DVKVTQSSRYLVKRTGEKVFLECVQDMDHENMFWYRQDPGLGLRLIYFSYDVKMKEKGDIPEGYSVSREKKERFSLILESASTNQTSMYLCASSSSRDRGTYEQYFGPGTRLTVT.

The gene calls are TRBV3-1 (or the pseudogene TRBV3-2) and TRBJ1-6; 7 bases fit TRBD1. The CDR3 is made up of 16 amino acids. J was trimmed by 6 bases and V by 5 bases; bases with no gene match: 10. Looked up from germline, CDR1 is LGHDT and CDR2 is YNNKEL (reference sequence). The CDR3 reads CASSEGQRIINSPLHF. The CDR3 DNA sequence: TGTGCCAGCAGCGAGGGACAGCGAATCATTAATTCACCCCTCCACTTT.

The chain joins TRBV5-1 to TRBJ2-7; TRBD1 matches at 9 bases. There are 15 residues in the CDR3. Germline values: CDR1 SGHRS, CDR2 YFSETQ. J was trimmed by 4 bases and V by 4 bases; bases with no gene match: 9. CDR3 residues: CASSQDLGQGYEQYF. The CDR3, as DNA: TGCGCCAGCAGCCAAGACCTCGGACAGGGGTACGAGCAGTACTTC.

The V and J genes are TRBV2 and TRBJ1-5; possibly TRBD1 for D (6 bases). The ends were cut back, 6 bases at V and 6 bases at J, with 15 bases in the middle. The CDR3 contains 14 residues. Germline CDR1 is SNHLY and CDR2 is FYNNEI. CDR3 sequence reads: CASRRTGSGQPQHF. CDR3 bases: TGTGCCAGCAGACGAACAGGGTCGGGTCAGCCCCAGCATTTT. Full variable domain (missing parts from reference TRBV2 and TRBJ1-5): EPEVTQTPSHQVTQMGQEVILRCVPISNHLYFYWYRQILGQKVEFLVSFYNNEISEKSEIFDDQFSVERPDGSNFTLKIRSTKLEDSAMYFCASRRTGSGQPQHFGDGTRLSIL.

CDR3 region: CASRTNTDTQYF. In DNA form, the CDR3 reads TGTGCCAGCAGAACTAACACAGATACGCAGTATTTT. The V and J genes are TRBV6-5 and TRBJ2-3; D is unclear. The germline CDR1 and CDR2 sequences are MNHEY and SVGAGI. There are 12 residues in the CDR3. Trimming took off 6 bases at V and 2 bases at J, with 6 bases between the two ends.

The V and J genes are TRBV11-2 and TRBJ2-7; 7 positions match TRBD1. In germline, CDR1 is SGHAT, CDR2 FQNNGV. CDR3 length: 16 residues. Trimming removed 5 bases from V and 3 bases from J; junction bases left unmatched: 13. The CDR3 sequence: CASSPIIGRGNYEQYF. CDR3 nucleotides: TGTGCCAGCAGCCCGATTATTGGCAGGGGGAACTACGAGCAGTACTTC. Full variable domain (remainder filled in from reference TRBV11-2 and TRBJ2-7): EAGVAQSPRYKIIEKRQSVAFWCNPISGHATLYWYQQILGQGPKLLIQFQNNGVVDDSQLPKDRFSAERLKGVDSTLKIQPAKLEDSAVYLCASSPIIGRGNYEQYFGPGTRLTVT.

This chain connects TRBV9 to TRBJ2-1; the D gene is possibly TRBD1 (6 bases). Trimming cost V 6 bases and J 4 bases, with 17 bases left between them. This CDR3 region has 15 residues. Germline V gene lookup returns CDR1 SGDLS and CDR2 YYNGEE. The CDR3 protein is CASTTTGTNYNEQFF. The CDR3 DNA reads as TGTGCCAGCACCACGACCGGGACAAATTACAATGAGCAGTTCTTC.

This chain links TRBV30 with TRBJ2-1; 10 bases fit TRBD2. The V gene's germline CDR1 is GTSNPN and CDR2 SVGIG (reference sequence). This CDR3 region has 16 residues. V lost 5 bases and J lost 3; bases outside the gene matches: 10. CDR3 region: CAWGGRAGGNYNEQFF. DNA for the CDR3: TGTGCCTGGGGGGGGCGAGCGGGAGGGAACTACAATGAGCAGTTCTTC.

This chain links TRBV4-2 with TRBJ2-5, with D possibly being TRBD2 (6 bases). This CDR3 contains 14 residues. Between the trimmed V and J ends, which lost 1 base and 5 bases, there was a span of 11 bases. CDR1 and CDR2 from the germline V gene are LGHNA and YNFKEQ. In DNA, the CDR3 is TGTGCCAGCAGCCAAGGGGGAGGAGCGGAGACCCAGTACTTC. Translating it yields CASSQGGGAETQYF.

V is TRBV27 and J is TRBJ2-7; 10 bases are shared with TRBD1. In germline, CDR1 is MNHEY, CDR2 SMNVEV (reference sequence). The CDR3 totals 15 residues. With 6 bases clipped from V and 7 bases from J, the junction kept 12 bases outside the gene matches. Written as DNA, the CDR3 is TGTGCCAGCAGGAACGATGGGACAGGGGCGAGGGAGCAGTACTTC. Protein product: CASRNDGTGAREQYF.

A word on this clone: Mismatch with germline at one junction end may stem from a read error. CDR3 sequence (DNA): TGTGCCAGTAGTATAGATGCGAAGGGGTCGCCGGCCTTTTTT. Its translation is CASSIDAKGSPAFF. This chain uses TRBV19 with TRBJ1-3; weak D call: TRBD1 (5 bases). The germline V gene has CDR1 LNHDA and CDR2 SQIVND (reference sequence). The CDR3 totals 14 residues.

The chain links TRBV5-1 to TRBJ1-6; D perhaps matches TRBD1 (5 bases). The length of the CDR3 is 15 residues. CDR1 and CDR2 from the germline V gene are SGHRS and YFSETQ. With 4 bases removed from V and 8 bases from J, the gap between germline ends came to 16 bases. The CDR3 nucleotides read TGCGCCAGCAGCCCCGGACCGGCCAGGGATTCACCCCTCCACTTT. This gives the protein CASSPGPARDSPLHF. The full variable domain, its missing parts supplied by reference TRBV5-1 and TRBJ1-6, is KAGVTQTPRYLIKTRGQQVTLSCSPISGHRSVSWYQQTPGQGLQFLFEYFSETQRNKGNFPGRFSGRQFSNSRSEMNVSTLELGDSALYLCASSPGPARDSPLHFGNGTRLTVT.

This chain uses TRBV28 with TRBJ1-6; 9 bases fit TRBD1. Trimming at V came to 5 bases and at J to 0 bases, leaving 11 bases not matched to a gene. The CDR3 is made up of 19 amino acids. The germline CDR1 and CDR2 sequences are MDHEN and SYDVKM. In DNA, the CDR3 is TGTGCCAGCAGTCCATCTATATTACAGGGGGCCTCCTATAATTCACCCCTCCACTTT. Its protein product is CASSPSILQGASYNSPLHF.

The CDR3 here is CARSLDSGGRANEQFF. The CDR3 nucleotides read TGTGCCAGAAGCTTGGACTCGGGCGGGAGGGCGAATGAGCAGTTCTTC. The chain employs TRBV5-3 and TRBJ2-1; 9 nucleotides match TRBD2. TRBV5-3 is an ORF for which the function is uncertain. The CDR3 is 16 amino acids. The V gene end was trimmed by 0 bases and the J gene end by 7 bases; junction bases not matched to a gene: 8.

This clone occurred a few times. The rearrangement links TRBV11-3 to TRBJ2-4; D is undetermined. Trimming stripped 1 base from V and 0 bases from J, with 19 bases between. CDR3 length equals 19 residues. CDR1 and CDR2 (germline): SGHNT, YENEEA. CDR3 sequence: CASSLVPRQRFIAKNIQYF. In DNA, the CDR3 is TGTGCCAGCAGCTTAGTCCCCAGACAACGCTTTATAGCCAAAAACATTCAGTACTTC.

The rearrangement joins TRBV6-5 to TRBJ2-1; tentative D call: TRBD2 (6 bases). V was shortened by 2 bases and J by 9 bases, with 11 bases between the two germline ends. The CDR3 totals 13 residues. CDR1 MNHEY and CDR2 SVGAGI come from the germline V gene. The CDR3 bases are TGTGCCAGCAGTTACGGCGGGAAGGGTGAGCAGTTCTTC. Its protein product is CASSYGGKGEQFF.

Comments on this clone: Since the CDR3 does not end with the conserved phenylalanine or tryptophan, this likely comes from a read error. No DNA is shown, since the ends of the CDR3 on it are uncertain; the CDR3 is the one TCRdb lists. The chain combines TRBV23-1 with TRBJ1-1. TRBV23-1 is noted as an ORF with a role that remains uncertain. The CDR3 length equals 11 residues, ends included. The CDR3 loop is CASSQPDSPEV.

This chain uses TRBV6-2 or TRBV6-3 with TRBJ2-5; 7 bases match TRBD2. Germline-derived CDR1 and CDR2 are MNHEY and SVGEGT. This CDR3 region has 15 residues. Trimming at V came to 5 bases and at J to 2 bases, leaving 8 bases not matched to a gene. CDR3: CASSNQRDFQETQYF. In nucleotides, the CDR3 is TGTGCCAGCAGTAACCAGCGGGACTTTCAAGAGACCCAGTACTTC.

The chain combines TRBV28 with TRBJ2-6; D unclear. CDR1 is MDHEN, CDR2 SYDVKM, per germline. The CDR3 has 15 amino acids. Trimming removed 5 bases at V and 0 bases at J, with 8 bases between. The CDR3 region is CASSRSGSGANVLTF. DNA of the CDR3: TGTGCCAGCAGTCGCTCCGGCTCTGGGGCCAACGTCCTGACTTTC.

The gene calls are TRBV28 and TRBJ1-5; possible D gene TRBD1, 5 bases. V was trimmed by 6 bases and J by 2 bases, leaving 11 bases between them. The CDR3 length is 14 residues. From germline, CDR1 is MDHEN and CDR2 SYDVKM. The CDR3 nucleotides are TGTGCCAGCAGCTCCCGGACACGCAATCAGCCCCAGCATTTT. Translating gives CASSSRTRNQPQHF.

The chain combines TRBV9 with TRBJ2-1, with 8 bases aligning to TRBD2. The CDR3 runs 15 residues. CDR1 is SGDLS, CDR2 YYNGEE, per germline. J was trimmed by 7 bases and V by 2 bases; bases with no gene match: 8. In DNA, the CDR3 is TGTGCCAGCAGCGTCGGACTAGCCCGAGTAAATGAGCAGTTCTTC. This sequence encodes CASSVGLARVNEQFF. The full variable domain, completed using reference TRBV9 and TRBJ2-1, is DSGVTQTPKHLITATGQRVTLRCSPRSGDLSVYWYQQSLDQGLQFLIQYYNGEERAKGNILERFSAQQFPDLHSELNLSSLELGDSALYFCASSVGLARVNEQFFGPGTRLTVL.

This chain links TRBV7-2 with TRBJ2-7; a possible D gene is TRBD2 (5 bases). The CDR3 covers 15 residues. CDR1 is SGHTA, CDR2 FQGNSA, per germline. V lost 6 bases, J lost 2 bases, and 17 bases lay in between. The CDR3 reads CASSSAGGGTYEQYF. CDR3 DNA: TGTGCCAGCAGTTCTGCGGGTGGCGGAACCTACGAGCAGTACTTC.

This clone was picked up a small number of times. The rearrangement uses TRBV6-1 and TRBJ2-7; 8 bases fit TRBD2. The trim removed 2 bases at V and 0 bases at J, leaving 6 bases unmatched. The germline CDR1 and CDR2 sequences are MNHNS and SASEGT. There are 16 residues in the CDR3. This CDR3 reads CASSEYGGGSSYEQYF. The CDR3 coding sequence is TGTGCCAGCAGTGAATACGGCGGGGGGAGCTCCTACGAGCAGTACTTC.

The chain recombines TRBV20-1 with TRBJ2-1; D unresolved. V lost 6 bases to trimming and J lost 7 bases, with 10 bases between them. The germline CDR1 and CDR2 sequences are DFQATT and SNEGSKA (reference sequence). This CDR3 spans 11 amino acids. CDR3 protein: CSAPPRNEQFF. CDR3 DNA: TGCAGTGCCCCCCCTAGGAATGAGCAGTTCTTC.

The chain links TRBV7-9 to TRBJ2-1; tentative D call: TRBD1 (5 bases). Germline assignment: CDR1 SEHNR and CDR2 FQNEAQ (reference sequence). The CDR3 loop spans 14 amino acids. The V end was cut by 3 bases, the J end by 5 bases, with 11 bases between. DNA for the CDR3: TGTGCCAGCAGCTTCGCAGGGTCGGACAATGAGCAGTTCTTC. Encoded protein: CASSFAGSDNEQFF. Using reference TRBV7-9 and TRBJ2-1 for the parts outside the CDR3, the full variable domain is DTGVSQNPRHKITKRGQNVTFRCDPISEHNRLYWYRQTLGQGPEFLTYFQNEAQLEKSRLLSDRFSAERPKGSFSTLEIQRTEQGDSAMYLCASSFAGSDNEQFFGPGTRLTVL.

V gene TRBV6-5 combines with J gene TRBJ2-7; tentatively, D is TRBD1 (5 bases). Trimming shortened V by 6 bases and J by 3 bases, and 12 bases separated the two germline ends. The CDR3 totals 13 residues. CDR1 is MNHEY and CDR2 is SVGAGI in the germline V gene. The CDR3 is CASRVRDVYEQYF. Here the CDR3 DNA reads TGTGCCAGCAGGGTCAGGGATGTCTACGAGCAGTACTTC.

There are a few counts of this clone. V usage is TRBV19 and J usage is TRBJ2-5; D perhaps matches TRBD2 (5 bases). The V end was cut by 1 base, the J end by 1 base, with 10 bases between. The CDR3 is 15 residues long. The germline V gene encodes CDR1 LNHDA and CDR2 SQIVND (reference sequence). The CDR3 DNA follows: TGTGCCAGTAGTATAGGATCAGCGGTCCAAGAGACCCAGTACTTC. Amino acids: CASSIGSAVQETQYF.

V usage is TRBV28 and J usage is TRBJ2-1; 11 positions agree with TRBD1. CDR1 and CDR2 (germline): MDHEN, SYDVKM. The CDR3 spans 18 residues. The J segment lost 3 bases and the V segment lost 5 bases, leaving 12 bases of the junction unmatched. The CDR3 loop reads CASSTGQGALTFYNEQFF. As DNA, the CDR3 is TGTGCCAGCAGTACTGGACAGGGGGCTCTTACCTTCTACAATGAGCAGTTCTTC.

The gene calls are TRBV28 and TRBJ1-6; 8 nucleotides line up with TRBD1. The CDR3 has 14 amino acids. Germline trimming cut 5 bases from V and 9 bases from J; bases unmatched to any gene: 6. From germline, CDR1 is MDHEN and CDR2 SYDVKM. The CDR3 is CASSPGQGISPLHF. CDR3 in DNA: TGTGCCAGCAGTCCCGGACAGGGAATTTCACCCCTCCACTTT. The variable domain in full, completed from reference TRBV28 and TRBJ1-6, reads DVKVTQSSRYLVKRTGEKVFLECVQDMDHENMFWYRQDPGLGLRLIYFSYDVKMKEKGDIPEGYSVSREKKERFSLILESASTNQTSMYLCASSPGQGISPLHFGNGTRLTVT.

The chain employs TRBV27 and TRBJ2-7; D call uncertain. From germline, CDR1 is MNHEY and CDR2 SMNVEV (reference sequence). V lost 6 bases to trimming and J lost 0 bases, with 12 bases between them. This CDR3 contains 14 residues. This CDR3 is CASSDPGSSYEQYF. The CDR3, as DNA: TGTGCCAGCAGCGACCCAGGAAGCTCCTACGAGCAGTACTTC.